These 20 T cell receptor beta chains were sequenced from one sample in a study of somatic mutations in T cells in chronic GVHD. Produced via immunoSEQ multiplex PCR; TCRdb's table is partial and in-frame only. The sample records 2,000 or so clones, approximately 63% being singletons. Sequences were obtained from CD8+ T cells from blood. The receptors were gathered from a male patient aged 50 to 59 with chronic graft-versus-host disease. A subset of T cells may come from the graft donor.

The count of this clone is one. This chain links TRBV5-2 with TRBJ1-2. TRBV5-2 is shown as a pseudogene. The CDR3 runs 14 residues. For the CDR3, the DNA is TGCGCCAGCAGCTCCTCGCCCGGGGTCTATGGCTACACCTTC. This gives the protein CASSSSPGVYGYTF.

This chain joins TRBV2 and TRBJ2-3; possible D gene TRBD2, 6 bases. Germline V gives CDR1 SNHLY, CDR2 FYNNEI. Trimming cost V 10 bases and J 5 bases, with 10 bases left between them. The CDR3 sequence is 11 residues long. Here the CDR3 DNA reads TGTGCCATCCGGGGAGGAGATACGCAGTATTTT. Its translation is CAIRGGDTQYF.

The chain links TRBV6-5 to TRBJ2-3; 9 bases line up with TRBD2. Germline V lookup: CDR1 MNHEY, CDR2 SVGAGI. The V segment lost 8 bases and the J segment 5 bases; nucleotides outside the gene matches: 11. CDR3 length: 15 residues. CDR3 coding DNA: TGTGCCAGCTCTCTTAGCGGGGGCGATGGAGATACGCAGTATTTT. Its translation: CASSLSGGDGDTQYF.

The rearrangement joins TRBV11-2 to TRBJ2-3, with D uncertain. Germline CDR1 is SGHAT and CDR2 is FQNNGV. This CDR3 spans 12 amino acids. V was trimmed by 0 bases and J by 7 bases, leaving 5 bases between them. CDR3 sequence reads: CASSLDTYTQYF. The CDR3 DNA reads TGTGCCAGCAGCTTAGATACATATACGCAGTATTTT. Full variable domain (rest looked up from reference TRBV11-2 and TRBJ2-3): EAGVAQSPRYKIIEKRQSVAFWCNPISGHATLYWYQQILGQGPKLLIQFQNNGVVDDSQLPKDRFSAERLKGVDSTLKIQPAKLEDSAVYLCASSLDTYTQYFGPGTRLTVL.

This chain links TRBV19 with TRBJ2-3; 7 bases agree with TRBD1. Germline trimming cut 8 bases from V and 6 bases from J; bases unmatched to any gene: 8. Per the germline V gene, CDR1 is LNHDA and CDR2 is SQIVND (reference sequence). The CDR3 totals 13 residues. The CDR3 region has the DNA TGTGCCAGTGGTAGGGGGCCTAGCGATACGCAGTATTTT. It translates to CASGRGPSDTQYF.

This clone was counted between two and nine times. J is TRBJ2-7 and V is TRBV11-3; 8 nucleotides agree with TRBD1. CDR3 size: 16 residues. From germline, CDR1 is SGHNT and CDR2 YENEEA. The junction had 9 bases not matched to a gene; V was cut back by 5 bases and J by 0 bases. CDR3 in amino acids: CASSGLTGASSYEQYF. The CDR3 bases are TGTGCCAGCAGCGGCCTGACAGGGGCAAGCTCCTACGAGCAGTACTTC.

By share, this clone counts as medium-sized. The chain is built from TRBV4-2 and TRBJ1-1; TRBD1 matches 8 bases. V gave up 7 bases and J gave up 9 bases; unmatched junction bases: 4. This CDR3 contains 11 residues. In germline, CDR1 is LGHNA, CDR2 YNFKEQ. The CDR3 DNA follows: TGTGCCAGCATCCGACAGGGGCAAGCTTTCTTT. It specifies CASIRQGQAFF.

The chain has TRBV7-9 and TRBJ2-7; D may be TRBD1 (6 bases). The CDR3 covers 15 residues. Germline V CDR1 and CDR2: SEHNR, FQNEAQ (reference sequence). Trimming took 4 bases from V and 3 from J, leaving 16 bases between them. CDR3 region: CASSSTGFVDYEQYF. The CDR3 DNA reads as TGTGCCAGCAGCTCCACAGGGTTCGTAGACTACGAGCAGTACTTC.

This sequence joins TRBV14 and TRBJ2-7; 11 positions agree with TRBD2. The CDR3 has 15 residues. Germline CDR1 SGHDN, CDR2 FVKESK. J lost 0 bases, V lost 5 bases, and 3 bases had no gene match. The CDR3 DNA reads as TGTGCCAGCAGCTGGGGGACTAGCGGCTCCTACGAGCAGTACTTC. The encoded protein is CASSWGTSGSYEQYF.

The rearrangement links TRBV6-5 to TRBJ1-5, with TRBD1 as a possible D gene (5 bases). This CDR3 contains 14 residues. Germline-derived CDR1 and CDR2 are MNHEY and SVGAGI. V was pared by 5 bases and J by 1 base, with 9 bases between. In DNA, the CDR3 is TGTGCCAGCAGTCCCGGACACAGCAATCAGCCCCAGCATTTT. This translates into CASSPGHSNQPQHF.

With regard to this clone: The junction differs from germline at one of its ends, possibly a read error. V gene TRBV2 combines with J gene TRBJ2-2; 8 bases fit TRBD2. From germline, CDR1 is SNHLY and CDR2 FYNNEI. The CDR3 has 14 residues. The CDR3 DNA sequence: TGTGCCAGCAGGGAAGCGGGAGTGGCCGGGGAGCTGTTTTTT. Protein sequence: CASREAGVAGELFF.

This sequence joins TRBV19 and TRBJ1-5, with TRBD1 matching over 10 bases. The CDR3 runs to 14 residues. The ends lost 5 bases at V and 6 bases at J; junction bases unmatched: 4. Germline V gives CDR1 LNHDA, CDR2 SQIVND (reference sequence). CDR3 in amino acids: CASSAGQGSQPQHF. CDR3 DNA sequence: TGTGCCAGTAGTGCGGGACAGGGGAGTCAGCCCCAGCATTTT. Drawing the rest from reference TRBV19 and TRBJ1-5, the complete variable domain is DGGITQSPKYLFRKEGQNVTLSCEQNLNHDAMYWYRQDPGQGLRLIYYSQIVNDFQKGDIAEGYSVSREKKESFPLTVTSAQKNPTAFYLCASSAGQGSQPQHFGDGTRLSIL.

The chain links TRBV29-1 to TRBJ1-3; D call uncertain. Germline V lookup: CDR1 SQVTM, CDR2 ANQGSEA. This CDR3 comprises 15 residues. Trimming shortened V by 4 bases and J by 0 bases, and 13 bases separated the two germline ends. The CDR3: CSVAPGRDSGNTIYF. As DNA, the CDR3 is TGCAGCGTTGCCCCAGGACGGGACTCTGGAAACACCATATATTTT.

The CDR3 coding sequence is TGTGCCAGCACTGCGGGACAGGGTCTTAACACCATATATTTT. This translates into CASTAGQGLNTIYF. V gene TRBV2 combines with J gene TRBJ1-3; 9 bases are shared with TRBD1. CDR1 SNHLY and CDR2 FYNNEI come from the germline V gene. Losses at the gene ends were 7 bases for V and 7 bases for J; bases not matched to a gene: 8. This CDR3 is built from 14 residues.

The chain has TRBV11-3 and TRBJ2-1; TRBD1 is a possible D gene (6 bases). The CDR3 loop spans 15 amino acids. Germline-derived CDR1 and CDR2 are SGHNT and YENEEA. Trimming removed 0 bases from V and 10 bases from J, with 16 bases in between. The CDR3 spells CASSLDWGHLAEQFF. In DNA form, the CDR3 reads TGTGCCAGCAGCTTAGATTGGGGGCATTTGGCGGAGCAGTTCTTC.

The chain has TRBV4-2 and TRBJ1-2; D is possibly TRBD1 (6 bases). The germline V and J ends were trimmed by 5 bases and 4 bases, with 17 bases remaining between them. CDR3 length: 15 residues. Per germline, CDR1 LGHNA and CDR2 YNFKEQ. CDR3 in DNA: TGTGCCAGCAGCTCCTCGGGGGGGCTTAGCTATGGCTACACCTTC. Encoded protein: CASSSSGGLSYGYTF.

Concerning this clone: A junction boundary mismatches the germline segment, possibly from a read error. This sequence joins TRBV5-3 and TRBJ1-2; D might be TRBD1 (5 bases). TRBV5-3 is an ORF, and what it does is uncertain. This CDR3 comprises 15 residues. The CDR3 region is CASSSSGGIVYGYTF. The CDR3 bases are TGTGCCAGCAGCTCGTCGGGGGGTATTGTTTATGGCTACACCTTC.

The genes are TRBV2 and TRBJ1-1, with D unresolved. Germline lookup yields CDR1 SNHLY and CDR2 FYNNEI. The CDR3 runs 10 residues. Trimming removed 4 bases from V and 11 bases from J, with 8 bases in between. CDR3 sequence (DNA): TGTGCCAGCAGTGTGGGCAATGCTTTCTTT. Its protein is CASSVGNAFF. Variable domain in full (rest from reference TRBV2 and TRBJ1-1): EPEVTQTPSHQVTQMGQEVILRCVPISNHLYFYWYRQILGQKVEFLVSFYNNEISEKSEIFDDQFSVERPDGSNFTLKIRSTKLEDSAMYFCASSVGNAFFGQGTRLTVV.

This clone showed up just a few times. V and J are TRBV1 and TRBJ2-6; TRBD1 is the table's D call and was not checked against the DNA. TRBV1 is an annotated pseudogene. This CDR3 is 18 amino acids long. CDR3 in DNA: TGCACCAGCAGACAGCTAAGTTTGTGCACAAGTCGGGCCAACGTCCTGACTTTC. Translation: CTSRQLSLCTSRANVLTF.

The V and J genes are TRBV7-9 and TRBJ2-2; 12 bases line up with TRBD2. Trimming took 1 base from V and 5 from J; bases not matched to a gene: 11. The CDR3 spans 19 residues. Germline lookup yields CDR1 SEHNR and CDR2 FQNEAQ (reference sequence). CDR3 amino acids: CASSLVGLAGLGGTGELFF. The CDR3 bases are TGTGCCAGCAGCTTAGTCGGACTAGCGGGACTAGGAGGAACCGGGGAGCTGTTTTTT.